Included here is one T cell receptor beta chain sequence, with context. The data belong to a study of blood T cell repertoires in COVID-19. Looking at the study overall: T cells, B-cell-depleted T cells, or PBMCs provided the cDNA or gDNA that served as material.

Original processing notes: Amplification of reference gene primers was used by the study to estimate nucleated cell counts. TCRdb's copy holds only in-frame clones and misses some; the assay was immunoSEQ multiplex PCR. V and J calls and clone size are copied from that table; D and trimming were computed from the DNA. The table records 45,000 to 70,000 clones, 80% to 85% of them present only once. The V gene end was trimmed by 6 bases and the J gene end by 0 bases; junction bases not matched to a gene: 6. Germline V gives CDR1 MDHEN, CDR2 SYDVKM. This CDR3 is built from 16 residues. The rearrangement joins TRBV28 to TRBJ2-1; TRBD1 agrees at 9 bases. The sequencing sample was made of peripheral blood. This receptor was identified in a woman older than 75 with active or convalescent COVID-19. DNA for the CDR3: TGTGCCAGCAGAGGATTACAGGGGGCCTCCTACAATGAGCAGTTCTTC. As protein: CASRGLQGASYNEQFF.